This T cell receptor (beta chain) is drawn from a study of T cell changes during pregnancy in multiple sclerosis. TCRdb's table, derived via immunoSEQ multiplex PCR, lists solely in-frame clones and lacks some. The profile shows some 60,000 clones, about nine tenths of them singletons. The TCR sequence derives from a female donor with multiple sclerosis, enrolled in a pregnancy study. The specimen was peripheral blood, collected after pregnancy.

The CDR3: CASSLEVGTGNTEAFF. CDR3 sequence (DNA): TGTGCCAGCAGCTTAGAGGTAGGGACAGGGAACACTGAAGCTTTCTTT. The chain is built from TRBV7-9 and TRBJ1-1; the match to TRBD1 covers 8 bases. The CDR3 is 16 residues long. V trimming: 1 base; J trimming: 1 base; junction bases outside the gene matches: 5. In germline, CDR1 is SEHNR, CDR2 FQNEAQ (reference sequence).